The 7 T cell receptor beta chains below all came from one sample that was sequenced in a study of early T cells in non-severe SARS-CoV-2 infection listed by TCRdb under 2021. Library preparation used 5' RACE. Sequenced on a NextSeq 500. TCRdb handled the public reads itself, with Q25 trimming in fastp and clone calling in MiXCR, and kept productive beta chains. Identical CDR3 proteins give one entry, which carries the most common genes and DNA. For this sample there are tens of thousands of distinct CDR3 sequences; under 14% appear just once. Roughly 1.7% of the sample comes from the top ten. What was sequenced was whole blood. All receptors come from an adult who was a healthcare worker with PCR-confirmed SARS-CoV-2 infection or an uninfected control (not recorded which).

This clonotype was seen more than once but under ten times. V usage is TRBV10-2 and J usage is TRBJ2-5; possibly TRBD1 or TRBD2 for D (6 bases each). CDR3 size: 16 residues. V was cut by 2 bases and J by 0 bases, with 13 bases left in between. Looked up from germline, CDR1 is WSHSY and CDR2 is SAAADI. The CDR3, as DNA: TGCGCCAGCAGTGAGATGACTAGGGGGTACCAAGAGACCCAGTACTTC. It encodes CASSEMTRGYQETQYF.

The V and J genes are TRBV29-1 and TRBJ2-7; D may be TRBD2 (6 bases). Germline V gene data show CDR1 as SQVTM and CDR2 as ANQGSEA. There are 14 residues in the CDR3. V gave up 6 bases and J gave up 7 bases, with 22 bases separating them. CDR3 DNA sequence: TGCAGCGTGGAGACGGGCCTGACCGGAGGGGAGCAGTACTTC. Amino acids: CSVETGLTGGEQYF.

Ten or more counts support this clonotype. This rearrangement joins TRBV11-2 to TRBJ2-5; D gene unclear. The CDR3 is 12 amino acids. CDR1 is SGHAT, CDR2 FQNNGV, per germline. V was trimmed by 0 bases and J by 4 bases, leaving 3 bases between them. CDR3 bases: TGTGCCAGCAGCTTAGAAGGAGAGACCCAGTACTTC. It codes for CASSLEGETQYF.

This rearrangement joins TRBV24-1 to TRBJ2-5, with 7 bases fitting TRBD2. The CDR3 length is 14 residues. Germline lookup yields CDR1 KGHDR and CDR2 SFDVKD. Unmatched junction bases numbered 8, after V lost 9 bases and J lost 2 bases. This CDR3 reads CATGGLAAQETQYF. In DNA, the CDR3 is TGTGCCACCGGAGGGCTAGCGGCACAAGAGACCCAGTACTTC.

This chain links TRBV30 with TRBJ2-7; perhaps TRBD1 as D (5 bases). The germline V and J ends were trimmed by 1 base and 8 bases, with 9 bases remaining between them. Per germline, CDR1 GTSNPN and CDR2 SVGIG (reference sequence). The CDR3 totals 11 residues. The CDR3, as DNA: TGTGCCTGGAGTGAAGGGGCCAAGCAGTACTTC. Translation: CAWSEGAKQYF.

There are many counts of this clonotype. V gene TRBV6-5 combines with J gene TRBJ2-7; D perhaps matches TRBD2 (5 bases). This CDR3 has 14 residues. Trimming stripped 2 bases from V and 7 bases from J, with 15 bases between. Germline assignment: CDR1 MNHEY and CDR2 SVGAGI. The CDR3 nucleotides are TGTGCCAGCAGTTACACGGGAACCCTGTCTGAGCAGTACTTC. As protein: CASSYTGTLSEQYF.

There are many counts of this clonotype. CDR3 region: CASRPGQPDYGYTF. CDR3 in DNA: TGTGCCAGCAGACCGGGACAGCCCGATTATGGCTACACCTTC. The J gene is TRBJ1-2, the V gene TRBV7-2; 7 nucleotides match TRBD1. CDR3 length: 14 amino acids. J gave up 5 bases and V 6 bases, and 9 bases lay outside the gene matches. Germline CDR1 is SGHTA and CDR2 is FQGNSA.